What follows are 27 T cell receptor beta chains derived from one specimen sequenced in a study of blood T cell repertoires in COVID-19. Sequencing used immunoSEQ multiplex PCR; TCRdb keeps in-frame clones, though not all of them. Here the sample spans roughly 260,000 clones, over 80% being singletons. The sample comprised PBMCs or T cells enriched from blood (not recorded which). The origin of the receptors is a human donor in a cohort exposed to, infected with or recovered from COVID-19 (not recorded which). The donor label of this sample is uncertain.

The count of this clone is one. The chain employs TRBV28 and TRBJ1-1, with D possibly TRBD1 on 6 matching bases. CDR1 MDHEN and CDR2 SYDVKM come from the germline V gene. Between the trimmed V and J ends, which lost 5 bases and 2 bases, there was a span of 18 bases. The CDR3 consists of 16 residues. The CDR3 region has the DNA TGTGCCAGCAGTCTTGGGGGGGCGGGAGTAAACACTGAAGCTTTCTTT. Translating gives CASSLGGAGVNTEAFF.

V gene TRBV6-5 combines with J gene TRBJ2-7, with 8 nucleotides matching TRBD1. The CDR3 runs to 11 residues. CDR1 and CDR2 from the germline V gene are MNHEY and SVGAGI. The junction had 2 bases not matched to a gene; V was cut back by 7 bases and J by 6 bases. This CDR3 is CASTDRAEQYF. The CDR3 DNA follows: TGTGCCAGCACGGACAGGGCCGAGCAGTACTTC.

The CDR3 region is CASSEGGQSYNEQFF. The CDR3 region has the DNA TGTGCCAGCAGTGAAGGAGGACAGAGTTACAATGAGCAGTTCTTC. V gene TRBV25-1 combines with J gene TRBJ2-1, with D tentatively TRBD1 (6 bases). Germline CDR1 is MGHDK and CDR2 is SYGVNS. This CDR3 is 15 amino acids long. V lost 2 bases and J 4 bases, leaving 12 bases between the germline ends.

This chain joins TRBV12-3 or TRBV12-4 and TRBJ1-6; 8 bases are shared with TRBD1. The CDR3 is 12 residues long. Germline trimming cut 10 bases from V and 7 bases from J; bases unmatched to any gene: 3. CDR3 DNA: TGTGCCATCCAGGGGGCCAATTCACCCCTCCACTTT. Protein: CAIQGANSPLHF.

This clone has just one count. This sequence joins TRBV10-1 and TRBJ2-3; a possible D gene is TRBD1 (6 bases). The germline gives CDR1 WNHNN, CDR2 SYGVQD (reference sequence). V was pared by 2 bases and J by 4 bases, with 10 bases between. The CDR3 covers 14 residues. The CDR3 nucleotides are TGCGCCAGCAGTGAGAGGAAGGGGGCAGATACGCAGTATTTT. Protein: CASSERKGADTQYF.

The chain combines TRBV30 with TRBJ1-1; D may be TRBD1 (6 bases). V lost 5 bases to trimming and J lost 0 bases, with 13 bases between them. In germline, CDR1 is GTSNPN, CDR2 SVGIG (reference sequence). CDR3 size: 14 residues. The CDR3 loop is CAWGGSSMNTEAFF. DNA of the CDR3: TGTGCCTGGGGGGGCAGCTCCATGAACACTGAAGCTTTCTTT.

The chain is built from TRBV29-1 and TRBJ2-7; 8 nucleotides match TRBD1. The CDR3 is 12 residues long. Unmatched junction bases numbered 3, after V lost 6 bases and J lost 2 bases. The germline gives CDR1 SQVTM, CDR2 ANQGSEA. In nucleotides, the CDR3 is TGCAGCGTCGACAGGGGTCCCTACGAGCAGTACTTC. Its protein is CSVDRGPYEQYF.

The chain links TRBV2 to TRBJ1-6, with D possibly matching TRBD1 (6 bases). The V gene's germline CDR1 is SNHLY and CDR2 FYNNEI. Trimming took off 5 bases at V and 9 bases at J, with 17 bases between the two ends. This CDR3 is 15 amino acids long. This CDR3 is CASSKEGDIGSPLHF. The CDR3 region has the DNA TGTGCCAGCAGTAAAGAGGGGGATATCGGTTCACCCCTCCACTTT.

The V gene is TRBV5-4, the J gene TRBJ2-7; D ambiguous. Germline CDR1 SGHNT, CDR2 YYREEE (reference sequence). The CDR3 sequence is 11 residues long. The germline V and J ends were trimmed by 4 bases and 3 bases, with 5 bases remaining between them. The CDR3 DNA sequence: TGTGCCAGCAGCGCCGGCTACGAGCAGTACTTC. It specifies CASSAGYEQYF.

This chain links TRBV25-1 with TRBJ2-3, with 8 bases fitting TRBD1. This CDR3 comprises 15 residues. Germline loops: CDR1 MGHDK, CDR2 SYGVNS. The J segment lost 4 bases and the V segment lost 1 base, leaving 4 bases of the junction unmatched. The CDR3 here is CASSEFQGAPDTQYF. As DNA, the CDR3 is TGTGCCAGCAGTGAATTCCAGGGGGCTCCAGATACGCAGTATTTT. The whole variable domain, filled in from reference TRBV25-1 and TRBJ2-3, reads EADIYQTPRYLVIGTGKKITLECSQTMGHDKMYWYQQDPGMELHLIHYSYGVNSTEKGDLSSESTVSRIRTEHFPLTLESARPSHTSQYLCASSEFQGAPDTQYFGPGTRLTVL.

The V and J genes are TRBV5-6 and TRBJ2-3; D is perhaps TRBD2 (5 bases). The CDR3 has 17 residues. CDR1 and CDR2 from the germline V gene are SGHDT and YYEEEE. The germline V and J ends were trimmed by 5 bases and 2 bases, with 21 bases remaining between them. CDR3 bases: TGTGCCAGCAGTCTGAGTGTCGGGGTTCCTTTCACAGATACGCAGTATTTT. Its protein is CASSLSVGVPFTDTQYF.

The CDR3 loop reads CASSQDTGDYYGYTF. In DNA form, the CDR3 reads TGTGCCAGCAGCCAAGATACCGGAGACTATTATGGCTACACCTTC. This chain connects TRBV4-2 to TRBJ1-2; the D is unclear. Germline CDR1 LGHNA, CDR2 YNFKEQ. The ends were cut back, 0 bases at V and 5 bases at J, with 13 bases in the middle. This CDR3 has 15 amino acids.

The chain employs TRBV5-1 and TRBJ2-1; 10 positions agree with TRBD1. V lost 6 bases and J lost 6; bases outside the gene matches: 12. This CDR3 spans 16 amino acids. Germline-derived CDR1 and CDR2 are SGHRS and YFSETQ. Written as DNA, the CDR3 is TGCGCCAGCACCATAAGCCGGGACAGGGGTATCAATGAGCAGTTCTTC. It translates to CASTISRDRGINEQFF.

This rearrangement joins TRBV5-5 to TRBJ2-2; D is uncertain. The CDR3 is 14 amino acids. Germline loops: CDR1 SGHKS, CDR2 YYEKEE (reference sequence). V lost 3 bases and J 4 bases, leaving 10 bases between the germline ends. The CDR3 sequence is CASSYNSGTGELFF. Here the CDR3 DNA reads TGTGCCAGCAGCTATAACTCGGGCACCGGGGAGCTGTTTTTT.

The chain has TRBV20-1 and TRBJ1-4; the D gene is possibly TRBD1 (6 bases). Trimming left V 3 bases short and J 2 bases short, with 16 bases between. CDR1 DFQATT and CDR2 SNEGSKA come from the germline V gene (reference sequence). This CDR3 spans 16 amino acids. The CDR3, as DNA: TGCAGTGCTAGTCTAGGCAGGGGCCATACTAATGAAAAACTGTTTTTT. Protein: CSASLGRGHTNEKLFF.

The chain joins TRBV7-2 to TRBJ2-1; 7 bases are a match to TRBD2. V lost 6 bases and J lost 6; bases outside the gene matches: 14. The CDR3 loop spans 16 amino acids. Germline CDR1 is SGHTA and CDR2 is FQGNSA. The CDR3 bases are TGTGCCAGCAGTAAAGTAGGGAGGGCTGCGTCCAATGAGCAGTTCTTC. Encoded protein: CASSKVGRAASNEQFF.

The CDR3 protein is CAIRGDSYNSPLHF. The CDR3 DNA is TGTGCCATCAGAGGAGATTCCTATAATTCACCCCTCCACTTT. The chain carries TRBV10-3 and TRBJ1-6; D is uncertain. From germline, CDR1 is ENHRY and CDR2 SYGVKD. V gave up 6 bases and J gave up 1 base, with 7 bases separating them. The CDR3 sequence is 14 residues long.

J is TRBJ2-7 and V is TRBV4-1, with a tentative D call TRBD1 (5 bases). From germline, CDR1 is MGHRA and CDR2 YSYEKL. This CDR3 contains 18 residues. V lost 1 base, J lost 3 bases, and 22 bases lay in between. Here the CDR3 DNA reads TGCGCCAGCAGCCAAGGAACCCTCAGGGATCGACCAAACTACGAGCAGTACTTC. It is translated as CASSQGTLRDRPNYEQYF.

The chain combines TRBV18 with TRBJ2-7, with 7 bases aligning to TRBD1. V lost 3 bases to trimming and J lost 3 bases; unmatched junction nucleotides: 8. This CDR3 is 15 amino acids long. Germline CDR1 is KGHSH and CDR2 is LQKENI. The CDR3 sequence: CASSPQSGQNYEQYF. The CDR3 region has the DNA TGTGCCAGCTCACCCCAATCGGGACAGAACTACGAGCAGTACTTC.

This clone was recorded only once. The genes are TRBV3-1 (or the pseudogene TRBV3-2) and TRBJ1-1; TRBD1 agrees at 9 bases. V shed 4 bases and J 7 bases; nucleotides not matched to a gene: 10. Per the germline V gene, CDR1 is LGHDT and CDR2 is YNNKEL (reference sequence). The length of the CDR3 is 15 residues. CDR3 residues: CASSPKLTGGGEAFF. The CDR3 nucleotides read TGTGCCAGCAGCCCCAAGCTGACAGGGGGAGGTGAAGCTTTCTTT.

J is TRBJ2-5 and V is TRBV5-1; 7 bases fit TRBD2. The germline CDR1 and CDR2 sequences are SGHRS and YFSETQ. J was trimmed by 5 bases and V by 4 bases; bases with no gene match: 11. CDR3 length: 15 amino acids. The CDR3 sequence: CASSPGSSGRETQYF. The CDR3 DNA sequence: TGCGCCAGCAGCCCTGGGAGTAGCGGGCGGGAGACCCAGTACTTC.

This clone has more than one count but fewer than ten. The V and J genes are TRBV7-2 and TRBJ2-3; D not certain. V lost 5 bases and J lost 2, with 2 bases in between. Germline V CDR1 and CDR2: SGHTA, FQGNSA. The CDR3 runs to 11 residues. CDR3 sequence (DNA): TGTGCCAGCAGCCTCACAGATACGCAGTATTTT. It is translated as CASSLTDTQYF.

The CDR3 sequence is CASSAGHGSGNTIYF. CDR3 coding DNA: TGTGCCAGCAGCGCGGGGCATGGCTCTGGAAACACCATATATTTT. This chain connects TRBV11-2 to TRBJ1-3, with a possible D match to TRBD1 (5 bases). The CDR3 is made up of 15 amino acids. V lost 5 bases and J 0 bases, leaving 11 bases between the germline ends. Germline V gives CDR1 SGHAT, CDR2 FQNNGV.

The chain recombines TRBV18 with TRBJ2-7, with D possibly matching TRBD1 (5 bases). This CDR3 comprises 15 residues. Germline-derived CDR1 and CDR2 are KGHSH and LQKENI. Trimming shortened V by 3 bases and J by 3 bases, and 15 bases separated the two germline ends. Here the CDR3 reads CASSPAGAPGYEQYF. CDR3 bases: TGTGCCAGCTCACCGGCTGGGGCGCCGGGCTACGAGCAGTACTTC.

The gene calls are TRBV27 and TRBJ1-1, with TRBD1 matching 9 bases. The CDR3 has 15 residues. V dropped 4 bases and J dropped 0; count of bases not matched to a gene: 3. Germline V gene data show CDR1 as MNHEY and CDR2 as SMNVEV (reference sequence). The CDR3 region is CASSSDRGMNTEAFF. The CDR3 nucleotides read TGTGCCAGCAGTTCCGACAGGGGGATGAACACTGAAGCTTTCTTT.

This chain links TRBV7-9 with TRBJ1-1; D possibly corresponds to TRBD1 (5 bases). CDR3 length: 16 residues. Trimming removed 1 base from V and 0 bases from J, with 12 bases in between. Germline assignment: CDR1 SEHNR and CDR2 FQNEAQ (reference sequence). This CDR3 reads CASSLGGRGLNTEAFF. The CDR3 region has the DNA TGTGCCAGCAGCTTAGGAGGTAGGGGTTTGAACACTGAAGCTTTCTTT.

The chain recombines TRBV2 with TRBJ2-5, with TRBD1 as a possible D gene (6 bases). Trimming pared 6 bases from V and 5 bases from J, leaving 16 bases between. CDR1 is SNHLY and CDR2 is FYNNEI in the germline V gene. This CDR3 region has 14 residues. In DNA, the CDR3 is TGTGCCAGCAGGACAGGCGGAGCGAAGGAGACCCAGTACTTC. This encodes CASRTGGAKETQYF.